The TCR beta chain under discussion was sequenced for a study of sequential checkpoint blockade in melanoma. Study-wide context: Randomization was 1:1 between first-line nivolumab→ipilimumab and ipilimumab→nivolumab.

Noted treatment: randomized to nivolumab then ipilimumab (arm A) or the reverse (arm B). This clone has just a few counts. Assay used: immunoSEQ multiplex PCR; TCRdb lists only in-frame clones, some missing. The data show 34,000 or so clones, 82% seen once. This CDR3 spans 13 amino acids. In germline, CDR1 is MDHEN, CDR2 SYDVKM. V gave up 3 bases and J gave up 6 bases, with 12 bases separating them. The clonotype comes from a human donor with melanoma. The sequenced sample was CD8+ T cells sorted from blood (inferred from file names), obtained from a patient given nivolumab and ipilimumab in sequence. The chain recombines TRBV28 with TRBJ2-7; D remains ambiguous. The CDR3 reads CASSLSSSSEQYF. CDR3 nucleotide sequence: TGTGCCAGCAGTTTGTCGTCTTCGAGCGAGCAGTACTTC.